The 28 T cell receptor beta chains listed next were all sequenced from one sample in a study of T-cell memory formation after mild COVID-19. TCRdb fed the 5' RACE reads into MiXCR, producing one record per CDR3 protein. The data show approximately 290,000 distinct CDR3 sequences, roughly a fifth seen once. The material sequenced was PBMCs or a T cell subset sorted from them (not recorded which). The origin of the receptors is a young man who had mild COVID-19 (a few samples of this study predate the infection). Cell type and time point are not known.

V and J are TRBV3-1 and TRBJ2-7; TRBD1 agrees at 10 bases. Germline V gene sequence: CDR1 LGHDT, CDR2 YNNKEL (reference sequence). V gave up 5 bases and J gave up 5 bases; unmatched junction bases: 9. The CDR3 runs to 15 residues. Here the CDR3 reads CASSVPGQGFHEQYF. In DNA, the CDR3 is TGTGCCAGCAGCGTACCGGGACAGGGGTTTCACGAGCAGTACTTC.

This clonotype was seen a handful of times. The CDR3 reads CASSPEYGANVLTF. The CDR3 DNA sequence: TGTGCCAGCAGCCCGGAATACGGGGCCAACGTCCTGACTTTC. The chain joins TRBV7-6 to TRBJ2-6; D is uncertain. Deletions cut 5 bases from V and 4 bases from J, with 9 bases between. CDR3 length: 14 amino acids. Germline V gene data show CDR1 as SGHVS and CDR2 as FNYEAQ.

The chain links TRBV4-3 to TRBJ1-2, with D perhaps matching TRBD1 (6 bases). Germline V lookup: CDR1 LGHNA, CDR2 YSLEER. The CDR3 has 14 residues. Trimming stripped 0 bases from V and 8 bases from J, with 13 bases between. CDR3 protein: CASSQDLGAGGYTF. The CDR3 bases are TGCGCCAGCAGCCAAGATTTGGGGGCCGGGGGCTACACCTTC.

The chain links TRBV20-1 to TRBJ2-5; TRBD1 matches 8 bases. This CDR3 is built from 14 residues. The J segment lost 1 base and the V segment lost 3 bases, leaving 4 bases of the junction unmatched. Germline CDR1 and CDR2: DFQATT and SNEGSKA (reference sequence). This CDR3 reads CSARDGQGQETQYF. CDR3 in DNA: TGCAGTGCTAGGGATGGACAGGGCCAAGAGACCCAGTACTTC.

The chain joins TRBV6-2 or TRBV6-3 to TRBJ2-7, with 7 bases identical to TRBD2. Germline V lookup: CDR1 MNHEY, CDR2 SVGEGT. The ends lost 6 bases at V and 3 bases at J; junction bases unmatched: 2. This CDR3 is 12 amino acids long. In DNA, the CDR3 is TGTGCCAGCAGCCAGCGGGACTACGAGCAGTACTTC. Its translation: CASSQRDYEQYF.

The rearrangement uses TRBV20-1 and TRBJ1-2; 7 nucleotides align to TRBD1. Germline CDR1 and CDR2: DFQATT and SNEGSKA (reference sequence). V lost 0 bases and J lost 9; bases outside the gene matches: 10. The CDR3 extends over 14 amino acids. The CDR3 nucleotides read TGCAGTGCTAGAGATCTAAGGGGGCCAAGGAGCTACACCTTC. It is translated as CSARDLRGPRSYTF.

The rearrangement joins TRBV4-1 to TRBJ2-2; 8 nucleotides match TRBD2. The CDR3 extends over 17 amino acids. Germline trimming cut 2 bases from V and 1 base from J; bases unmatched to any gene: 6. The germline gives CDR1 MGHRA, CDR2 YSYEKL. CDR3 nucleotide sequence: TGCGCCAGCAGCCAAACAAGGGCGGGGGGGAACACCGGGGAGCTGTTTTTT. It specifies CASSQTRAGGNTGELFF.

This clonotype was counted many times. The chain links TRBV20-1 to TRBJ1-5, with 7 bases lining up with TRBD1. The germline gives CDR1 DFQATT, CDR2 SNEGSKA (reference sequence). Trimming cost V 3 bases and J 4 bases; bases outside gene matches: 9. The CDR3 runs 15 residues. The CDR3 region is CSASSATGWNQPQHF. DNA of the CDR3: TGCAGTGCTAGTTCGGCGACAGGGTGGAATCAGCCCCAGCATTTT.

This clonotype occurred a few times. This sequence joins TRBV12-3 or TRBV12-4 and TRBJ1-1; tentative D call: TRBD1 (5 bases). Between the trimmed V and J ends, which lost 3 bases and 1 base, there was a span of 15 bases. The CDR3 covers 16 residues. In nucleotides, the CDR3 is TGTGCCAGCAGTTTGTATTTTCTGACAGAGAACACTGAAGCTTTCTTT. Translated, it gives CASSLYFLTENTEAFF.

This clonotype was picked up a small number of times. The chain uses TRBV7-2 and TRBJ1-2; no clear D. V lost 5 bases and J lost 4, with 8 bases in between. The CDR3 spans 12 residues. CDR1 and CDR2 from the germline V gene are SGHTA and FQGNSA. The CDR3 DNA follows: TGTGCCAGCAGCCTCCGACCCTATGGCTACACCTTC. As protein: CASSLRPYGYTF.

The chain combines TRBV29-1 with TRBJ2-2; 9 bases map to TRBD1. Trimming took 5 bases from V and 5 from J; bases not matched to a gene: 3. The CDR3 length is 13 residues. Germline CDR1 and CDR2: SQVTM and ANQGSEA. CDR3 DNA sequence: TGCAGCGTTCAAGGGACAGGGACCGGGGAGCTGTTTTTT. Residues: CSVQGTGTGELFF.

This clonotype came up a few times. This chain uses TRBV11-2 with TRBJ2-5; perhaps TRBD2 as D (6 bases). Germline-derived CDR1 and CDR2 are SGHAT and FQNNGV. Trimming shortened V by 4 bases and J by 5 bases, and 17 bases separated the two germline ends. This CDR3 is 15 amino acids long. This CDR3 is CASSSREHSGETQYF. CDR3 nucleotide sequence: TGTGCCAGCAGCTCAAGGGAGCATAGCGGCGAGACCCAGTACTTC.

This clonotype was seen a few times. This rearrangement joins TRBV5-5 to TRBJ1-2; D is unresolved. Trimming cost V 1 base and J 7 bases, with 8 bases left between them. Per the germline V gene, CDR1 is SGHKS and CDR2 is YYEKEE (reference sequence). This CDR3 is 12 amino acids long. The CDR3 here is CASSLWMGGYTF. CDR3 DNA: TGTGCCAGCAGCTTGTGGATGGGTGGCTACACCTTC.

The CDR3 region has the DNA TGTGCCAGCAACGAGAACAATCAGCCCCAGCATTTT. This sequence encodes CASNENNQPQHF. The chain employs TRBV7-2 and TRBJ1-5; D unresolved. Germline V gene data show CDR1 as SGHTA and CDR2 as FQGNSA. The CDR3 contains 12 residues. Trimming removed 7 bases from V and 3 bases from J, with 7 bases in between.

The V call is TRBV29-1, the J call TRBJ2-1; D ambiguous. The V end lost 6 bases, the J end lost 3 bases, and 9 bases lay between the germline ends. Germline V lookup: CDR1 SQVTM, CDR2 ANQGSEA. CDR3 length: 12 residues. The CDR3 loop is CSVVRFYNEQFF. CDR3 bases: TGCAGCGTGGTTCGTTTCTACAATGAGCAGTTCTTC.

This clonotype was seen a few times. The chain carries TRBV10-3 and TRBJ2-3; 13 bases map to TRBD2. J gave up 4 bases and V 5 bases, and 3 bases lay outside the gene matches. The CDR3 length is 15 residues. CDR1 and CDR2 from the germline V gene are ENHRY and SYGVKD. CDR3 sequence reads: CAISRTSGGSDTQYF. The CDR3 bases are TGTGCCATCAGTCGGACTAGCGGGGGTTCAGATACGCAGTATTTT.

This chain joins TRBV7-9 and TRBJ1-6; no reliable D call. The V end was cut by 1 base, the J end by 7 bases, with 8 bases between. The CDR3 is made up of 14 amino acids. The germline V gene encodes CDR1 SEHNR and CDR2 FQNEAQ (reference sequence). CDR3 sequence: CASSLESENSPLHF. Here the CDR3 DNA reads TGTGCCAGCAGCTTAGAGTCCGAGAATTCACCCCTCCACTTT.

The chain uses TRBV5-1 and TRBJ2-5; possible D gene TRBD1, 5 bases. The CDR3 contains 16 residues. CDR1 and CDR2 from the germline V gene are SGHRS and YFSETQ. Trimming removed 0 bases from V and 3 bases from J, with 15 bases in between. CDR3 protein: CASSLVSTGVKETQYF. Here the CDR3 DNA reads TGCGCCAGCAGCTTGGTCTCCACAGGCGTTAAAGAGACCCAGTACTTC.

This clonotype was observed a handful of times. This chain uses TRBV10-3 with TRBJ2-1; 9 nucleotides match TRBD1. Germline V CDR1 and CDR2: ENHRY, SYGVKD. CDR3 length: 15 residues. V lost 2 bases, J lost 6 bases, and 5 bases stayed unmatched. CDR3 nucleotides: TGTGCCATCAGTGAGGCGGGGACAGGGATCAATGAGCAGTTCTTC. It codes for CAISEAGTGINEQFF.

This clonotype came up a few times. This sequence joins TRBV3-1 and TRBJ2-2; maybe TRBD1 (7 bases). Trimming stripped 3 bases from V and 4 bases from J, with 12 bases between. The length of the CDR3 is 15 residues. Germline-derived CDR1 and CDR2 are LGHDT and YNNKEL (reference sequence). CDR3 nucleotide sequence: TGTGCCAGCAGCCATACCCAGGGGGGCACCGGGGAGCTGTTTTTT. Translation: CASSHTQGGTGELFF.

V usage is TRBV20-1 and J usage is TRBJ2-2, with TRBD1 identical over 7 bases. The V gene's germline CDR1 is DFQATT and CDR2 SNEGSKA (reference sequence). The CDR3 is made up of 16 amino acids. J gave up 5 bases and V 3 bases, and 12 bases lay outside the gene matches. The chain's CDR3 is CSASKPQGTSTGELFF. The CDR3 region has the DNA TGCAGTGCTAGCAAACCACAGGGGACGAGTACCGGGGAGCTGTTTTTT.

This rearrangement joins TRBV7-2 to TRBJ1-2; D remains ambiguous. Per germline, CDR1 SGHTA and CDR2 FQGNSA. The CDR3 is 14 amino acids. V dropped 3 bases and J dropped 7 bases, with 15 bases sitting between them. This chain's CDR3 is CASSFGSIRSGYTF. CDR3 nucleotides: TGTGCCAGCAGCTTTGGTTCGATCCGATCTGGCTACACCTTC. Together with reference TRBV7-2 and TRBJ1-2, the CDR3 gives the full variable domain: GAGVSQSPSNKVTEKGKDVELRCDPISGHTALYWYRQSLGQGLEFLIYFQGNSAPDKSGLPSDRFSAERTGGSVSTLTIQRTQQEDSAVYLCASSFGSIRSGYTFGSGTRLTVV.

V is TRBV4-1 and J is TRBJ2-3; D remains unclear. Germline CDR1 MGHRA, CDR2 YSYEKL. V was pared by 1 base and J by 0 bases, with 14 bases between. The CDR3 length is 17 residues. CDR3 coding DNA: TGCGCCAGCAGCCAAGTGGGCGGTTACCCGAGCACAGATACGCAGTATTTT. It yields the protein CASSQVGGYPSTDTQYF.

In its sample, this clonotype was seen many times. The chain joins TRBV19 to TRBJ2-1; no definite D call. Germline lookup yields CDR1 LNHDA and CDR2 SQIVND (reference sequence). V was clipped by 2 bases and J by 4 bases, with 0 bases between them. The CDR3 length is 11 residues. The CDR3 region is CASSIYNEQFF. The CDR3 region has the DNA TGTGCCAGTAGTATATACAATGAGCAGTTCTTC.

This clonotype was picked up a small number of times. The rearrangement links TRBV4-2 to TRBJ2-4, with no clear D. Germline CDR1 and CDR2: LGHNA and YNFKEQ. The CDR3 runs 16 residues. V shed 5 bases and J shed 5 bases, with 19 bases lying between them. The DNA for the CDR3 is TGTGCCAGCAGCTTGATTGCGGCCGGCGGCCAAAACATTCAGTACTTC. Its translation: CASSLIAAGGQNIQYF.

This clonotype was counted between two and nine times. The rearrangement uses TRBV6-2 or TRBV6-3 and TRBJ2-7; no definite D call. This CDR3 region has 13 residues. Trimming took 6 bases from V and 0 from J, leaving 9 bases between them. The germline V gene encodes CDR1 MNHEY and CDR2 SVGEGT. The CDR3 coding sequence is TGTGCCAGCAGACAACCAGACTCCTACGAGCAGTACTTC. It yields the protein CASRQPDSYEQYF.

Only a few counts were recorded for this clonotype. The V gene is TRBV12-3 or TRBV12-4, the J gene TRBJ1-6, with D perhaps matching TRBD1 (5 bases). V dropped 3 bases and J dropped 7 bases, with 10 bases sitting between them. The CDR3 consists of 14 residues. The CDR3 coding sequence is TGTGCCAGCAGTTTCCAGGGCTTCAATTCACCCCTCCACTTT. This codes for CASSFQGFNSPLHF.

This clonotype was seen more than once but under ten times. The chain links TRBV6-2 or TRBV6-3 to TRBJ2-7; 13 bases align to TRBD2. Germline trimming cut 7 bases from V and 8 bases from J; bases unmatched to any gene: 5. Germline V gene lookup returns CDR1 MNHEY and CDR2 SVGEGT. The CDR3 is 13 amino acids. CDR3 loop: CASTRTSGGKQYV. DNA for the CDR3: TGTGCCAGCACGAGGACTAGCGGGGGTAAGCAGTACGTC.